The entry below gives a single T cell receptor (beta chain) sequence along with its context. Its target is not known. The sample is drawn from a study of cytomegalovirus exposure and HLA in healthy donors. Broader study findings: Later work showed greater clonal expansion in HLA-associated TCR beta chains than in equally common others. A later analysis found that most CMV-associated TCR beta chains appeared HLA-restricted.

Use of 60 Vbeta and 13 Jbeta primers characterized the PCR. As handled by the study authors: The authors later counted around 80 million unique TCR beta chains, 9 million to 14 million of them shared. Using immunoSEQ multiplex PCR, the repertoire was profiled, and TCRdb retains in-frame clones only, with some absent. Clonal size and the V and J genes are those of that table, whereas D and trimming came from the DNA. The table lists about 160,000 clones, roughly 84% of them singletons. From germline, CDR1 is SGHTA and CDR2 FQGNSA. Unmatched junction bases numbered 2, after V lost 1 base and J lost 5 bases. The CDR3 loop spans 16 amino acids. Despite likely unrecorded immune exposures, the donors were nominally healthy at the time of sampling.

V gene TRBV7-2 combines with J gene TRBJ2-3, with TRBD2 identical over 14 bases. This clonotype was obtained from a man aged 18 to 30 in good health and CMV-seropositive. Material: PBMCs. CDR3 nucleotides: TGTGCCAGCAGCTTAGGACTAGCGGGGGGGCAAGATACGCAGTATTTT. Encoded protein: CASSLGLAGGQDTQYF.